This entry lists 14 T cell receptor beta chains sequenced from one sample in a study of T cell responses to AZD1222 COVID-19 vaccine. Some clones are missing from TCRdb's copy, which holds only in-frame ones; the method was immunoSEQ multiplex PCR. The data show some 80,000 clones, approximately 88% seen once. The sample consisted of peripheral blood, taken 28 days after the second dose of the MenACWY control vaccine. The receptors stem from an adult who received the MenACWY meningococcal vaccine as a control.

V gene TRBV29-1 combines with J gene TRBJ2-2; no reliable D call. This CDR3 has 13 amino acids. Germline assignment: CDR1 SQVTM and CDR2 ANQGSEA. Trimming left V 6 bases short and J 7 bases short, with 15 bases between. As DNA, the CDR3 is TGCAGCGTCCAAGTCACGGGTAACGGGGAGCTGTTTTTT. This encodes CSVQVTGNGELFF.

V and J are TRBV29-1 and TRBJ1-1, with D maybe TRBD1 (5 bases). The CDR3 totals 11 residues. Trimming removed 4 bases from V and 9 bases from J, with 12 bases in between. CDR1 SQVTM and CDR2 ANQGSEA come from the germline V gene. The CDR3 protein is CSVGGELKAFF. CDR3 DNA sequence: TGCAGCGTTGGGGGGGAACTAAAAGCTTTCTTT.

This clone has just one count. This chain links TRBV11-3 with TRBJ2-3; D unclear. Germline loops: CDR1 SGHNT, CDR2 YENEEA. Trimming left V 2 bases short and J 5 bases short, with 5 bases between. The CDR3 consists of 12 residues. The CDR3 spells CASSLTEDTQYF. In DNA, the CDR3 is TGTGCCAGCAGCTTAACGGAAGATACGCAGTATTTT. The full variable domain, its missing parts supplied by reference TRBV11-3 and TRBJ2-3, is EAGVVQSPRYKIIEKKQPVAFWCNPISGHNTLYWYLQNLGQGPELLIRYENEEAVDDSQLPKDRFSAERLKGVDSTLKIQPAELGDSAVYLCASSLTEDTQYFGPGTRLTVL.

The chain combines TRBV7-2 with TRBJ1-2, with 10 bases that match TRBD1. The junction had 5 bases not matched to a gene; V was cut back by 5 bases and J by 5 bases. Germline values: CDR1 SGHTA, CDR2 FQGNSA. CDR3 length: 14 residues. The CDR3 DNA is TGTGCCAGCAGCGAAGGGACAGGGGAATATGGCTACACCTTC. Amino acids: CASSEGTGEYGYTF.

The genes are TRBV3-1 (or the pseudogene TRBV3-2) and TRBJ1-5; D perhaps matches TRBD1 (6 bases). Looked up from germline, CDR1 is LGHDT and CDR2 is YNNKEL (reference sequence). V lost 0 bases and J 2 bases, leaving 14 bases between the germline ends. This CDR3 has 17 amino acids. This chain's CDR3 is CASSQDFGGAGNQPQHF. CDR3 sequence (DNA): TGTGCCAGCAGCCAAGATTTCGGGGGGGCGGGCAATCAGCCCCAGCATTTT.

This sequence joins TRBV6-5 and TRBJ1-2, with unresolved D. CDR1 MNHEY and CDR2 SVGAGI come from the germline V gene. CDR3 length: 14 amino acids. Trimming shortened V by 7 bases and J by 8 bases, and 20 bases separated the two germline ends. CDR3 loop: CASTLGRLGSGYTF. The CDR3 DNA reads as TGTGCCAGCACCCTGGGTAGACTGGGGAGCGGCTACACCTTC.

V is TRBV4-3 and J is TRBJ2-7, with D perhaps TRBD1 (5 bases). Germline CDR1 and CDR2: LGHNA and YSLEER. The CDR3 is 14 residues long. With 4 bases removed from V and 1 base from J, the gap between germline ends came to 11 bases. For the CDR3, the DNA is TGCGCCAGCAGCCGACAGAGGTTTTCCTACGAGCAGTACTTC. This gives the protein CASSRQRFSYEQYF.

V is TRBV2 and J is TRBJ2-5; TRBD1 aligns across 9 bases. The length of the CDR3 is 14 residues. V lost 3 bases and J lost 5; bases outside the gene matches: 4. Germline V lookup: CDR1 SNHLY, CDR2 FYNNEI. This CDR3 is CASSDGTGTETQYF. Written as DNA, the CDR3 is TGTGCCAGCAGTGACGGGACAGGGACCGAGACCCAGTACTTC.

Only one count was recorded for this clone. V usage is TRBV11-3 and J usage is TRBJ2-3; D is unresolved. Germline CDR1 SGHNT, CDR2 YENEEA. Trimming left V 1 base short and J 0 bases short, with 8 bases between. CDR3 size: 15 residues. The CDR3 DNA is TGTGCCAGCAGCTTAGGGAGCCCTAGCACAGATACGCAGTATTTT. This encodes CASSLGSPSTDTQYF.

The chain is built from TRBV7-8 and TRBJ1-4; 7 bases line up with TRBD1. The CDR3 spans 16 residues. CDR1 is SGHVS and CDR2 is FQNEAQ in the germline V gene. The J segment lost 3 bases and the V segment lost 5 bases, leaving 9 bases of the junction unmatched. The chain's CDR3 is CASSRNQGEANEKLFF. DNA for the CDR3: TGTGCCAGCAGCAGAAATCAGGGGGAGGCTAATGAAAAACTGTTTTTT.

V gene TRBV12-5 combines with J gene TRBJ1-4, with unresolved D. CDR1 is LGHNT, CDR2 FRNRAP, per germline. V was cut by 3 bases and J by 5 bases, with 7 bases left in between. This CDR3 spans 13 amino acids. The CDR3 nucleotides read TGTGCTAGTGGTTTAGGAAGGAATGAAAAACTGTTTTTT. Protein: CASGLGRNEKLFF.

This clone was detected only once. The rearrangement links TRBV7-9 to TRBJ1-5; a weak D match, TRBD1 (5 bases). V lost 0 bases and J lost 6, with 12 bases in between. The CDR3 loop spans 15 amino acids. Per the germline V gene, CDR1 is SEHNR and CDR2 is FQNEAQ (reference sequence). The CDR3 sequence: CASSLATGGSQPQHF. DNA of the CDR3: TGTGCCAGCAGCTTAGCGACGGGGGGGAGTCAGCCCCAGCATTTT.

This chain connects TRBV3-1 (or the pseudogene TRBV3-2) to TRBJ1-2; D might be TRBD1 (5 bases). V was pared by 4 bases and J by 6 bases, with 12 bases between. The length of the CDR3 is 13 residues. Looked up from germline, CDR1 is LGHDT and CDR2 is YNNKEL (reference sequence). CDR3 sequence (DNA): TGTGCCAGCAGCCCCGGGACCGCTCATGGCTACACCTTC. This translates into CASSPGTAHGYTF.

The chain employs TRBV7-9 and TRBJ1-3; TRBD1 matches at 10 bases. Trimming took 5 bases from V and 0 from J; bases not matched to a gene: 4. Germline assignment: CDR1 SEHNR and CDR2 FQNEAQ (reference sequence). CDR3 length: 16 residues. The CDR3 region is CASSPGQGNSGNTIYF. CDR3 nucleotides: TGTGCCAGCAGCCCGGGACAGGGGAACTCTGGAAACACCATATATTTT.